A selection of T cell receptor beta chains follows, all from one sample in a study of identical twins. TCRdb independently ran MiXCR on the 5' RACE reads; one entry per CDR3 protein. This sample carries 240,000 or so distinct CDR3 sequences, approximately 12% of them seen once, and the ten largest clones take 4% to 5%. This same sample was also part of a study on yellow fever vaccine responses in identical twins.

Sequencing used memory (CD45RO+) T cells sorted from blood. Receptors were obtained from a woman aged 18-29 years in good health. Both conserved end residues are part of each CDR3. The D gene is left open where the match is weak. Some rows have no size entry. The others give once, few or many, or a class for an expanded clone.

TRBD2	few	TRBV4-2	TRBJ2-3	TGTGCCAGCAGCCAATACTCATTTAGGGGAGGGACAGATACGCAGTATTTT	CASSQYSFRGGTDTQYF
TRBD1	many	TRBV5-1	TRBJ2-2	TGCGCCAGCAGCAGGACAGGTCCCTACACCGGGGAGCTGTTTTTT	CASSRTGPYTGELFF
TRBD1	.	TRBV4-3	TRBJ2-3	TGCGCCAGCAGCCAGGGGGACAGACCCACAGATACGCAGTATTTT	CASSQGDRPTDTQYF
TRBD1	.	TRBV5-6	TRBJ1-5	TGTGCCAGCAGCTTGGACAGGGGCCAACCCAATCAGCCCCAGCATTTT	CASSLDRGQPNQPQHF
.	few	TRBV25-1	TRBJ2-1	TGTGCCAGCAGTGAATACCGAGGGCGGGATGAGCAGTTCTTC	CASSEYRGRDEQFF
.	many	TRBV5-1	TRBJ1-5	TGCGCCAGCAGCTCGGACAGCCCCGATCAGCCCCAGCATTTT	CASSSDSPDQPQHF
.	few	TRBV7-8	TRBJ2-7	TGTGCCAGCAGCTTAGATCCGGGGACCATCTACGAGCAGTACTTC	CASSLDPGTIYEQYF
.	few	TRBV20-1	TRBJ1-1	TGCAGTGCCCAGGAGGGGGACGGCACTGAAGCTTTCTTT	CSAQEGDGTEAFF
.	.	TRBV6-1	TRBJ2-5	TGTGCCAGCAGACAGGTCAGGGAAGGGACCCAGTACTTC	CASRQVREGTQYF
TRBD2	few	TRBV6-1	TRBJ2-3	TGTGCCAGCAGACCCCGTCCAGCGGGGCGTGTAGATACGCAGTATTTT	CASRPRPAGRVDTQYF
.	few	TRBV20-1	TRBJ2-1	TGCAGTGCTTGGCCTCGATGGGTCACCTACAATGAGCAGTTCTTC	CSAWPRWVTYNEQFF
.	few	TRBV2	TRBJ1-4	TGTGCCAGCAGTGACAGGGTTGAAAAACTGTTTTTT	CASSDRVEKLFF
TRBD1	many	TRBV20-1	TRBJ2-5	TGCAGTGGGGACAGGGATAGAGCTGAAAACCAGTACTTC	CSGDRDRAENQYF
.	many	TRBV5-1	TRBJ2-1	TGCGCCAGCAGCTGGTCGGGAGCTGCTGAGCAGTTCTTC	CASSWSGAAEQFF
.	few	TRBV20-1	TRBJ1-5	TGCAGTGCTAGGGGCGGGACGCCCCAGCATTTT	CSARGGTPQHF
.	.	TRBV7-9	TRBJ2-7	TGTGCCAGCAGCTTAGGGGACACCTTATCCTACGAGCAGTACTTC	CASSLGDTLSYEQYF
TRBD1	.	TRBV7-2	TRBJ1-5	TGTGCCAGCAGCTTCACCGGGACAGGGGGCAATCAGCCCCAGCATTTT	CASSFTGTGGNQPQHF
TRBD1	few	TRBV7-9	TRBJ2-1	TGTGCCAGCAGCCTAACCGGGACAGCCTGGGGCAGTGAGCAGTTCTTC	CASSLTGTAWGSEQFF
.	.	TRBV9	TRBJ2-7	TGTGCCAGCAGCGCATCTGGGTTTGCCAACCCCCCGTGGCAGTACTTC	CASSASGFANPPWQYF
TRBD2	many	TRBV4-3	TRBJ2-1	TGCGCCAGCAGCCAGATAGCGGGAGGCTACAATGAGCAGTTCTTC	CASSQIAGGYNEQFF
.	few	TRBV28	TRBJ1-1	TGTGCCAGTGGGACTTGGTCGCAGGCGACTGAAGCTTTCTTT	CASGTWSQATEAFF
.	many	TRBV15	TRBJ2-1	TGTGCCACCAGCAGAGATCGGGGGACCCTACAAGGCGAGCAGTTCTTC	CATSRDRGTLQGEQFF
TRBD2	many	TRBV29-1	TRBJ2-3	TGCAGCGTGGGGGAGGGCTTCACAGATACGCAGTATTTT	CSVGEGFTDTQYF
TRBD1	many	TRBV5-1	TRBJ1-5	TGCGCCAGCAGCTTAGACAGGGGGGGTCAGCCCCAGCATTTT	CASSLDRGGQPQHF
TRBD2	many	TRBV7-9	TRBJ2-3	TGTGCCAGCATCCCGCGGGAGGAAGCAGATACGCAGTATTTT	CASIPREEADTQYF
TRBD1	.	TRBV3-1	TRBJ2-3	TGTGCCAGCAGCCAAGTCGCCGGGACAGGGGGAACAGATACGCAGTATTTT	CASSQVAGTGGTDTQYF
TRBD2	few	TRBV20-1	TRBJ2-7	TGCAGTGCTACACTAGCGGGCGGGTACGAGCAGTACTTC	CSATLAGGYEQYF
TRBD2	.	TRBV6-4	TRBJ2-1	TGTGCCAGCAGCCGAAGCGGGGGGCCCTACAATGAGCAGTTCTTC	CASSRSGGPYNEQFF